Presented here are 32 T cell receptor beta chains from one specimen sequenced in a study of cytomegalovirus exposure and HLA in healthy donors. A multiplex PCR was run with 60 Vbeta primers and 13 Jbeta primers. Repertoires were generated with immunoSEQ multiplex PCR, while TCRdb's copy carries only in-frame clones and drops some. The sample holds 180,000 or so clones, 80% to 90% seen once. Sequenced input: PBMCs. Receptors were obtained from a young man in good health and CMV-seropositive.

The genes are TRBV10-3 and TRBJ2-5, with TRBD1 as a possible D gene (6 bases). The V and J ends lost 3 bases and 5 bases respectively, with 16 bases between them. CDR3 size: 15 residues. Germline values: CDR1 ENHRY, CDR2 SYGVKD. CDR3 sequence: CAISEPPTGSETQYF. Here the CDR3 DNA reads TGTGCCATCAGTGAACCGCCGACAGGTAGCGAGACCCAGTACTTC.

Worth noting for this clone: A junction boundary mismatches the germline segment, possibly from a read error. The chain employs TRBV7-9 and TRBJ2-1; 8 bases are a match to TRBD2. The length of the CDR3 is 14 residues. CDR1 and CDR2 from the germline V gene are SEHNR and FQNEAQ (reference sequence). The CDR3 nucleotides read TGTGCCAGCACCTTAGCGGGGAGGAACAATGAGCAGTTCTTC. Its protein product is CASTLAGRNNEQFF.

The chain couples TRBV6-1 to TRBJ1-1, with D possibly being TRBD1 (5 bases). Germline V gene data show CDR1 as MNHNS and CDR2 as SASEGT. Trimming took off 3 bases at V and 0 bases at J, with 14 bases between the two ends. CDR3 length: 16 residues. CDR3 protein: CASSDPGGAVNTEAFF. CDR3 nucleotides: TGTGCCAGCAGTGATCCCGGTGGGGCCGTGAACACTGAAGCTTTCTTT.

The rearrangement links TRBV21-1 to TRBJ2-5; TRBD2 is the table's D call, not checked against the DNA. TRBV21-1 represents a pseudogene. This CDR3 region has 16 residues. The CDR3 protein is CASSKDWRGEQETQYF. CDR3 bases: TGTGCCAGCAGCAAAGACTGGCGGGGAGAACAAGAGACCCAGTACTTC.

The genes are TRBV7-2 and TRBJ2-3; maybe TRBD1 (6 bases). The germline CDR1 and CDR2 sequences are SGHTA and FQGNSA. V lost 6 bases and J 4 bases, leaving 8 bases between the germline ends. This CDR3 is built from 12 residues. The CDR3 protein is CASSGGSDTQYF. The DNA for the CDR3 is TGTGCCAGCAGTGGGGGCTCAGATACGCAGTATTTT.

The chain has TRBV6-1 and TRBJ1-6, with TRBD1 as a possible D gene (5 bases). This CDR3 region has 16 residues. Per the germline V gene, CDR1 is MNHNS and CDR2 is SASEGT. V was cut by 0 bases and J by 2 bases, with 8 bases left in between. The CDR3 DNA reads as TGTGCCAGCAGTGAAGCGGGGCAGACCTATAATTCACCCCTCCACTTT. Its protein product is CASSEAGQTYNSPLHF.

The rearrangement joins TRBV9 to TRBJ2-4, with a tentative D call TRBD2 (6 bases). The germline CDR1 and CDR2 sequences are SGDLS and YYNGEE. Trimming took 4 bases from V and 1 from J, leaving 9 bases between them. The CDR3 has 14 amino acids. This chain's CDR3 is CASSPRGAKNIQYF. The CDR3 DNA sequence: TGTGCCAGCAGCCCACGGGGGGCCAAAAACATTCAGTACTTC.

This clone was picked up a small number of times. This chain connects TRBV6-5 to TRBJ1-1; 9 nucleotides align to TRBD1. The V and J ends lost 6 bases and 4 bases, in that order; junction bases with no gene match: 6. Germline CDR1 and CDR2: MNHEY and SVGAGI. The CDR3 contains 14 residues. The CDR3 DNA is TGTGCCAGCAGCGGGACAGGGTCATCCACTGAAGCTTTCTTT. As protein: CASSGTGSSTEAFF.

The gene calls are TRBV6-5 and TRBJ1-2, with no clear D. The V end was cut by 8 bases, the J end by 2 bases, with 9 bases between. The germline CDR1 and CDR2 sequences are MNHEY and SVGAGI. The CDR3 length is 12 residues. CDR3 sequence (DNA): TGTGCCAGCCGGTTAAGAAACTATGGCTACACCTTC. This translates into CASRLRNYGYTF.

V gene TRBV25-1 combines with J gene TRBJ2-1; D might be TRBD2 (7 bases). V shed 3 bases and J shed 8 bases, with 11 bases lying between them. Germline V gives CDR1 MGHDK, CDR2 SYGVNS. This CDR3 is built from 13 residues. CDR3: CASSEGGGYEQFF. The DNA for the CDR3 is TGTGCCAGCAGTGAGGGCGGGGGCTATGAGCAGTTCTTC.

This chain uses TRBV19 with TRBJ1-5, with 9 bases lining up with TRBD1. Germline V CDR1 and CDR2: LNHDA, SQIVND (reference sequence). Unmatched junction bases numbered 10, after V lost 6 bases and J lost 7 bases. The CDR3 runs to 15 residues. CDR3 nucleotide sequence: TGTGCCAGTAGCCTCGGGACAGGGTGGCAGCAGCCCCAGCATTTT. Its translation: CASSLGTGWQQPQHF.

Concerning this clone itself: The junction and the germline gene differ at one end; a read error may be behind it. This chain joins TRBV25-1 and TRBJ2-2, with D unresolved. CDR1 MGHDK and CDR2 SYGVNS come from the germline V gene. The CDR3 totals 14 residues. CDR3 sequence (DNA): TGTGCCAGCAATGGTAACACGAAGACCGGGGAGCTGTTTTTT. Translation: CASNGNTKTGELFF.

CDR3 in DNA: TGTGCCAGCAGTGCTGTTGGGACAGCCCACTACAATGAGCAGTTCTTC. It specifies CASSAVGTAHYNEQFF. The chain uses TRBV2 and TRBJ2-1; 7 bases line up with TRBD1. Germline CDR1 and CDR2: SNHLY and FYNNEI. The junction had 9 bases not matched to a gene; V was cut back by 4 bases and J by 3 bases. This CDR3 is built from 16 residues.

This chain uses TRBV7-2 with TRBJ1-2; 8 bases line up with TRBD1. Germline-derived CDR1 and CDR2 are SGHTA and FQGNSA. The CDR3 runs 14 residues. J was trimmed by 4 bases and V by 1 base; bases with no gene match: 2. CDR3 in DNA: TGTGCCAGCAGCTTAGACAGGGGGAGCTATGGCTACACCTTC. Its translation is CASSLDRGSYGYTF. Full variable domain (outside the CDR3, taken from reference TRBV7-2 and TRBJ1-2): GAGVSQSPSNKVTEKGKDVELRCDPISGHTALYWYRQSLGQGLEFLIYFQGNSAPDKSGLPSDRFSAERTGGSVSTLTIQRTQQEDSAVYLCASSLDRGSYGYTFGSGTRLTVV.

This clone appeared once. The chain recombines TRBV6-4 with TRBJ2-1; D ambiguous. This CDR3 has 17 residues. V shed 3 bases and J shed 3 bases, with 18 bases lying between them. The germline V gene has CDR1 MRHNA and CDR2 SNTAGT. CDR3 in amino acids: CASSEKPSGNFYNEQFF. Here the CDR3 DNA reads TGTGCCAGCAGTGAAAAGCCTTCGGGTAACTTCTACAATGAGCAGTTCTTC.

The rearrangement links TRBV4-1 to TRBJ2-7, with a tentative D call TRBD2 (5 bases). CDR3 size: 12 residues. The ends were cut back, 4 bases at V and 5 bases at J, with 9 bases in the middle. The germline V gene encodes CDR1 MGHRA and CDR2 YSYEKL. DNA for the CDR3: TGCGCCAGCAGCCCCTCCGGGGACGAGCAGTACTTC. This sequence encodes CASSPSGDEQYF.

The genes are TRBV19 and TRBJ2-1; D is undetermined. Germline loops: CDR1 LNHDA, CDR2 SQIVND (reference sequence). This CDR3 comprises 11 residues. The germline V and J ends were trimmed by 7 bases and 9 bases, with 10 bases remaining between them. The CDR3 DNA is TGTGCCAGTACCCTGCGCGGTGAGCAGTTCTTC. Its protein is CASTLRGEQFF. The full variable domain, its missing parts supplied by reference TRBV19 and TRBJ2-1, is DGGITQSPKYLFRKEGQNVTLSCEQNLNHDAMYWYRQDPGQGLRLIYYSQIVNDFQKGDIAEGYSVSREKKESFPLTVTSAQKNPTAFYLCASTLRGEQFFGPGTRLTVL.

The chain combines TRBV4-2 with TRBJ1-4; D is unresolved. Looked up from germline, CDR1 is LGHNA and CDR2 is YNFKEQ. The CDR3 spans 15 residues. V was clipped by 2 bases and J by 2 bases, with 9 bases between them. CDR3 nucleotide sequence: TGTGCCAGCAGCCAAATTCTCCCCACTAATGAAAAACTGTTTTTT. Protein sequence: CASSQILPTNEKLFF.

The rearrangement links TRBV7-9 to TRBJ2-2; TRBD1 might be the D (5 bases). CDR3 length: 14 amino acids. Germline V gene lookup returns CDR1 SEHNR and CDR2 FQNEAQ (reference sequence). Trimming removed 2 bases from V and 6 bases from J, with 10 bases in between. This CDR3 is CASSLHRFSGELFF. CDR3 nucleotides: TGTGCCAGCAGCTTACACAGGTTCTCCGGGGAGCTGTTTTTT.

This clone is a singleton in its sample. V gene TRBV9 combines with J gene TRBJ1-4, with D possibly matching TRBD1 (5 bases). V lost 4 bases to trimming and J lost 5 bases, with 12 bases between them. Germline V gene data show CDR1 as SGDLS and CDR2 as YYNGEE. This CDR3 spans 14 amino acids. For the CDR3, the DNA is TGTGCCAGCAGCCGGGCGGGGCCCAATGAAAAACTGTTTTTT. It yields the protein CASSRAGPNEKLFF. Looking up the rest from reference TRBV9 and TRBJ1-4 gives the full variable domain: DSGVTQTPKHLITATGQRVTLRCSPRSGDLSVYWYQQSLDQGLQFLIQYYNGEERAKGNILERFSAQQFPDLHSELNLSSLELGDSALYFCASSRAGPNEKLFFGSGTQLSVL.

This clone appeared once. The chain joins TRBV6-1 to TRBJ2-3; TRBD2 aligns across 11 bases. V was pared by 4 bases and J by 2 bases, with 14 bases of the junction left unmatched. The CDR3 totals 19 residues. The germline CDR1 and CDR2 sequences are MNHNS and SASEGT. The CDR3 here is CASSAVRLAGRLITDTQYF. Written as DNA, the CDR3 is TGTGCCAGCAGTGCCGTTCGACTAGCGGGGCGCCTGATCACAGATACGCAGTATTTT.

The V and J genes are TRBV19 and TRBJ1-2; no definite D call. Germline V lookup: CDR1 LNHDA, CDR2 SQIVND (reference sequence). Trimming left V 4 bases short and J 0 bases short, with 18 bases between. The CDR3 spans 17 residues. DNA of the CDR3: TGTGCCAGTAGTACTTCCACTCCCGACGCGGCTAACTATGGCTACACCTTC. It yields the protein CASSTSTPDAANYGYTF.

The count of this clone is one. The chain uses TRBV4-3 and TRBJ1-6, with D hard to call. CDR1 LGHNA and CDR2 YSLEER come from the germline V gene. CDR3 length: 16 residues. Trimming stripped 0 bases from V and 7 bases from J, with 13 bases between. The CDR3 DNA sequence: TGCGCCAGCAGCCAAGAGGCAGGATCAAAAAATTCACCCCTCCACTTT. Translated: CASSQEAGSKNSPLHF.

CDR3 nucleotides: TGTGCCAGTAGTATTGGGGCTCTCTCTGGAAACACCATATATTTT. Its translation: CASSIGALSGNTIYF. The chain has TRBV19 and TRBJ1-3; D is perhaps TRBD1 (5 bases). The CDR3 totals 15 residues. V lost 3 bases and J 0 bases, leaving 9 bases between the germline ends. CDR1 LNHDA and CDR2 SQIVND come from the germline V gene (reference sequence).

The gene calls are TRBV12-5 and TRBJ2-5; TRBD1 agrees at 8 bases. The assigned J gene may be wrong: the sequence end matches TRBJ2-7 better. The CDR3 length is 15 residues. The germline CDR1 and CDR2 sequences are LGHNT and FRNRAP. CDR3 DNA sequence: TGTGCTAGTGGTTTAAGGACAGGGCCCTCCTACGAGCAGTACTTC. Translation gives CASGLRTGPSYEQYF.

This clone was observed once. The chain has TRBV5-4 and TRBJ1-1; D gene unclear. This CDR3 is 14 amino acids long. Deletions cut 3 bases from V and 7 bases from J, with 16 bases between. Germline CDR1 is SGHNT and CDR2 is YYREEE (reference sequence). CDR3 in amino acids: CASSSLGRPNEAFF. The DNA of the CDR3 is TGTGCCAGCAGCTCCCTCGGCAGGCCGAATGAAGCTTTCTTT.

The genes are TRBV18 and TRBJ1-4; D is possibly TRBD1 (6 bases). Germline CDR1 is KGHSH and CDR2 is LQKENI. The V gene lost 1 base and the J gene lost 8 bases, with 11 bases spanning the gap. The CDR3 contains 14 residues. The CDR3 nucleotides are TGTGCCAGCTCACCACTCAGGGGAGGGGAAAAACTGTTTTTT. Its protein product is CASSPLRGGEKLFF.

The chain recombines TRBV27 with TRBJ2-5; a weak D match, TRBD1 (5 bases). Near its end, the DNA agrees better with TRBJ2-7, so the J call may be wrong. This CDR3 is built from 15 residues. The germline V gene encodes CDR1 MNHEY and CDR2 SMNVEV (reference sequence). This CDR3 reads CASSFARQRNYEQYF. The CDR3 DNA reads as TGTGCCAGCAGTTTTGCTCGACAGCGCAACTACGAGCAGTACTTC.

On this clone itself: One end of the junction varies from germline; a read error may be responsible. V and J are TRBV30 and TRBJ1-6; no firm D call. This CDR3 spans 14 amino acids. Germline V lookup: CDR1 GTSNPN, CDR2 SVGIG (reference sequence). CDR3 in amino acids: CVWSERAYNSPLHF. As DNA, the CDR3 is TGTGTCTGGAGTGAGAGGGCCTATAATTCACCCCTCCACTTT. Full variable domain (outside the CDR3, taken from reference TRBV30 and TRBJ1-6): SQTIHQWPATLVQPVGSPLSLECTVEGTSNPNLYWYRQAAGRGLQLLFYSVGIGQISSEVPQNLSASRPQDRQFILSSKKLLLSDSGFYLCVWSERAYNSPLHFGNGTRLTVT.

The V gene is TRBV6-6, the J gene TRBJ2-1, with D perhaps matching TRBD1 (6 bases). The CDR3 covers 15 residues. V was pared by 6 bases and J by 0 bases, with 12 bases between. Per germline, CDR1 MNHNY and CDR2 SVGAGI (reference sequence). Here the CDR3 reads CASSPQGNSYNEQFF. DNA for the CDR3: TGTGCCAGCAGCCCGCAGGGGAACTCCTACAATGAGCAGTTCTTC.

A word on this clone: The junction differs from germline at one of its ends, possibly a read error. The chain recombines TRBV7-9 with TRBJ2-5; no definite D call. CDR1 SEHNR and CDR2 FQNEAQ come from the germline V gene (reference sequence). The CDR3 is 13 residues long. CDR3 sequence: CSSSFNSLETQYF. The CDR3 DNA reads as TGTTCCAGCAGCTTTAACAGCCTGGAGACCCAGTACTTC.

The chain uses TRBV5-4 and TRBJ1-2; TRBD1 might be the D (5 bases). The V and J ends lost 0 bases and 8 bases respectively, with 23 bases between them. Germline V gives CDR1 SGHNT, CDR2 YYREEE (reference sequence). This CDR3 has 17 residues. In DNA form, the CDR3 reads TGTGCCAGCAGCTTGGCCGGCTACATCGCAGGGAAAGGCGGCTACACCTTC. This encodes CASSLAGYIAGKGGYTF.